Included here is one TCR beta chain sequence, with context. The table came from immunoSEQ multiplex PCR; TCRdb's copy has only in-frame clones and leaves some out. The sample records some 130,000 clones, around three quarters being singletons. The data belong to a study of blood T cell repertoires in COVID-19. Study at large: T cells, B-cell-depleted T cells, or PBMCs provided the cDNA or gDNA that served as material.

Germline lookup yields CDR1 MGHRA and CDR2 YSYEKL. CDR3 size: 17 residues. Trimming took 0 bases from V and 3 from J; bases not matched to a gene: 7. The receptor's source is a woman older than 75 with acute or convalescent COVID-19. The chain couples TRBV4-1 to TRBJ2-1; 8 bases agree with TRBD1. The sequenced sample consisted of peripheral blood. The CDR3 region is CASSQDWETGDYNEQFF. The CDR3 bases are TGCGCCAGCAGCCAAGATTGGGAGACAGGGGACTACAATGAGCAGTTCTTC.